The clone carrying this TCR beta chain was counted a few times. The antigen remains unidentified. Regarding time point: pre-treatment sample, taken before nivolumab and TIL therapy. The tumor samples were excised metastases, mostly pleural nodules or supraclavicular lymph nodes. V dropped 4 bases and J dropped 0; count of bases not matched to a gene: 11. CDR1 is MNHEY, CDR2 SVGEGT, per germline. This CDR3 is built from 17 residues. The data stem from a study of TIL therapy for anti-PD-1-resistant metastatic lung cancer. Study summary: Median tumor mutation burden was about 1.5 mutations per megabase. Study conclusions and caveats: The cohort had more treatment-naive, never-smoker and oncogene-addicted patients than typical.

The libraries were made with immunoSEQ v3. Survey-level samples got 1.5 million to 2.5 million read pairs; deep-level samples got about 5-6 million. Only in-frame clones appear in the TCRdb table, and some are missing; sequencing was by immunoSEQ multiplex PCR. The repertoire includes roughly 92,000 clones, about three fifths of them detected once, and 11% sits in the top ten. The source of this sequence is a person between 25 and 80 years old with non-small cell lung cancer. The sequencing here drew on tumor tissue, taken at baseline. The genes are TRBV6-2 or TRBV6-3 and TRBJ2-7; TRBD2 agrees at 8 bases. In DNA, the CDR3 is TGTGCCAGCAGTTCCCGCTTGCGGGAGGCAAACTCCTACGAGCAGTACTTC. This encodes CASSSRLREANSYEQYF.